This paragraph reports one TCR beta chain. The antigen remains undetermined. These data are taken from a study of Ad26.COV2.S vaccination and SARS-CoV-2 variants. Findings of the study overall: Non-spike TCR breadth did not differ much between vaccine and placebo recipients.

The treatment is: 15 to 20 received Ad26.COV2.S at low or high dose, single or two shots; several received placebo; per-sample allocation not given. The study sampled participants on day 63 after the first vaccine or placebo injection. It was an adult aged 18-55 years in Boston who was the donor. The repertoire was sequenced with immunoSEQ multiplex PCR; TCRdb's copy has only in-frame clones and lacks some. The sample has about 420,000 clones, 70% to 90% seen once; the top ten hold 3.6%. The germline gives CDR1 LNHNV, CDR2 YYDKDF (reference sequence). The CDR3 totals 15 residues. The ends were cut back, 0 bases at V and 1 base at J, with 9 bases in the middle.

The V gene is TRBV15, the J gene TRBJ2-5; D is unclear. Sample: peripheral blood, taken in a trial of Ad26.COV2.S vaccine versus placebo. This TCR was recovered from a person between 18 and 59 years old who received the Ad26.COV2.S COVID-19 vaccine or a placebo. In DNA, the CDR3 is TGTGCCACCAGCAGAGAGTACAGACCCCAAGAGACCCAGTACTTC. Protein product: CATSREYRPQETQYF.